The clone carrying this T cell receptor beta chain was detected many times. Its antigen is still unknown. The record originates from a study of T cells in Graves' hyperthyroidism and ophthalmopathy. The study's findings and limits: Progression to ophthalmopathy was predicted a median of approximately seven months early.

Absent ophthalmopathy progression within 18 months defined stable Graves' hyperthyroidism. Uncontrolled infection, other autoimmune disease, pregnancy or lactation led to exclusion. The authors obtained PBMCs from 9 to 10 ml of fresh peripheral blood. RNA transcripts were the template for amplifying TCR beta CDR3 regions. Researchers ran a first-round RT-PCR on the TCR CDR3 using the HTBI primer set. Via MiXCR, TCRdb re-called the multiplex PCR reads, giving one row per CDR3 protein. The data contain roughly 700,000 distinct CDR3 sequences, around 15% of them singletons. The trim removed 9 bases at V and 3 bases at J, leaving 5 bases unmatched. CDR3 length: 13 amino acids. The germline CDR1 and CDR2 sequences are SGHDT and YYEEEE.

The sample taken for sequencing was blood. The rearrangement joins TRBV5-6 to TRBJ2-3; 9 positions agree with TRBD2. This receptor was obtained from a woman between 18 and 29 years old with Graves' hyperthyroidism. The CDR3 region has the DNA TGTGCCACCCTGAGCGGGAGGACAGATACGCAGTATTTT. Protein sequence: CATLSGRTDTQYF.